A selection of T cell receptor beta chains follows, all from one sample in a study of OX40 agonist ivuxolimab in advanced cancers. The data were produced by immunoSEQ multiplex PCR, yet TCRdb's version contains in-frame clones alone and is incomplete. The profile shows tens of thousands of clones, about 80% of them singletons. The sample consisted of CD4+ or CD8+ T cells sorted from blood, taken in a trial of the OX40 agonist ivuxolimab. These receptors all stem from an adult with an advanced solid tumor such as melanoma, head and neck, liver or kidney cancer. Both conserved end residues are part of each CDR3. Each record gives: V gene, D gene, J gene, CDR3 protein. A D gene is named only where the DNA matches it firmly.

TRBV6-6,TRBD1,TRBJ1-2,CASRITPGQDYGYTF
TRBV5-1,-,TRBJ1-5,CASSLESGSGNQPQHF
TRBV9,-,TRBJ2-3,CASSDPPTGRTDTQYF
TRBV27,TRBD2,TRBJ2-3,CASAGTSGGMQYF
TRBV7-8,-,TRBJ2-1,CASSPSGERNNEQFF
TRBV10-3,-,TRBJ1-2,CAISESIDYGYTF
TRBV19,TRBD1,TRBJ2-4,CASSHQSMPQGYIQYF
TRBV5-6,TRBD2,TRBJ2-7,CASSLKLLAGGSYEQYF
TRBV5-5,-,TRBJ2-7,CASSPTWGQAAYEQYF
TRBV27,-,TRBJ2-7,CASLGFLGEQYF
TRBV6-6,TRBD1,TRBJ1-6,CASSYGTGDNSPLHF
TRBV11-1,TRBD1,TRBJ2-7,CASSPPGTGVGEQYF
TRBV7-3,-,TRBJ2-3,CASSLRVDSTDTQYF
TRBV28,-,TRBJ2-2,CASRVFGNTGELFF
TRBV14,-,TRBJ1-2,CASSQVVDGPDTF
TRBV7-8,-,TRBJ2-5,CASGILRETQYF
TRBV28,-,TRBJ2-4,CASSLAKNIQYF
TRBV7-8,-,TRBJ1-3,CASSLHLRGSSGNTIYF
TRBV7-2,-,TRBJ2-3,CASSLSGSHTQYF
TRBV25-1,-,TRBJ2-1,CASSDPRRAYNEQFF
TRBV11-3,-,TRBJ2-1,CASSSGTVSSYNEQFF
TRBV6-1,-,TRBJ2-7,CASSENSGVEQYF
TRBV5-1,-,TRBJ1-1,CASSSDGNTEAFF
TRBV7-2,-,TRBJ2-7,CASSLDGTMTREQYF
TRBV6-6,-,TRBJ2-3,CASSPPTDTQYF
TRBV7-7,-,TRBJ1-1,CASSLGTWEGAFF
TRBV6-5,-,TRBJ2-5,CASSNPETQYF
TRBV4-1,-,TRBJ2-3,CASSQQGPFQPGDTQYF
TRBV10-2,-,TRBJ1-1,CASSGVMNTEAFF
TRBV18,-,TRBJ2-7,CASSPQLSGAGVHEQYF
TRBV5-1,TRBD1,TRBJ1-2,CASSRDLPTGRYGYTF